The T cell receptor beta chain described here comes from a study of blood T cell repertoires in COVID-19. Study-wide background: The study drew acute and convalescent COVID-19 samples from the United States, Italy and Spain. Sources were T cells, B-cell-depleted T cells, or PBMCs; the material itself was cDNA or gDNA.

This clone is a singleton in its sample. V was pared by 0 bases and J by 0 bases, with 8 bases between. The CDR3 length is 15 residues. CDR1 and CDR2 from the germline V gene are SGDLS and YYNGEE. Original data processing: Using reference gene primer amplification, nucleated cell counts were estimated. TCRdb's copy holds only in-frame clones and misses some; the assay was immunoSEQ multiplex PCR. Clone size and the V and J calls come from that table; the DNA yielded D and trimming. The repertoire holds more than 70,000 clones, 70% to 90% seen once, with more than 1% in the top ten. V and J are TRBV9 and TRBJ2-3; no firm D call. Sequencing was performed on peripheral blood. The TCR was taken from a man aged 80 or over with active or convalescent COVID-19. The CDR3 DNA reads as TGTGCCAGCAGCGTAGGGTCACTTAGCACAGATACGCAGTATTTT. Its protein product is CASSVGSLSTDTQYF.